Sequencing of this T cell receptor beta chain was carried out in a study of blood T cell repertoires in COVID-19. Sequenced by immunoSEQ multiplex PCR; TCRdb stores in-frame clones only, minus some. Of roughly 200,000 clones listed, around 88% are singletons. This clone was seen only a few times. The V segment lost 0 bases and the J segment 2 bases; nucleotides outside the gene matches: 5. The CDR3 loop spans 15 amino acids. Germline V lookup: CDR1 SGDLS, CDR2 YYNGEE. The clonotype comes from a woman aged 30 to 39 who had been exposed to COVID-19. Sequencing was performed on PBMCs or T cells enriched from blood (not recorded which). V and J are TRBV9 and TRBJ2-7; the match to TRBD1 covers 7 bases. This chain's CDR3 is CASSVGDSLTYEQYF. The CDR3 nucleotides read TGTGCCAGCAGCGTAGGGGACAGTCTTACCTACGAGCAGTACTTC.